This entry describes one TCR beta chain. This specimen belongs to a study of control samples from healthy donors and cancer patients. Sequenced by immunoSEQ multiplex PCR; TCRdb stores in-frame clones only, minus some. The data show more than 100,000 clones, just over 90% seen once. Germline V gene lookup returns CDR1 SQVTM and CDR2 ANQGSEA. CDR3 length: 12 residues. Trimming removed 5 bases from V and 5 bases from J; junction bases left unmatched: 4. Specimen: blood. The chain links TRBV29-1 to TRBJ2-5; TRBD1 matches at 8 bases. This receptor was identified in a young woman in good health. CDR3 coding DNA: TGCAGCGTTACAGGACAGGGTGAGACCCAGTACTTC. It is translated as CSVTGQGETQYF.